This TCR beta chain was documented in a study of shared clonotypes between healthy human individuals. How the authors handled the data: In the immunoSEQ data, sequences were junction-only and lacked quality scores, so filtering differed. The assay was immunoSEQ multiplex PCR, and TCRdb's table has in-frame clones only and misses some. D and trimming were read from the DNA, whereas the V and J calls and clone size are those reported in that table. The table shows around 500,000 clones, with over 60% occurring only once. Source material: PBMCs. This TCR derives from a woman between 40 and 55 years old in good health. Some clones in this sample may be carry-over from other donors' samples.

In nucleotides, the CDR3 is TGTGCCATCAGTGTGGAAGGGAGGAACGAGCAGTACTTC. It codes for CAISVEGRNEQYF. The rearrangement uses TRBV10-3 and TRBJ2-7; TRBD2 might be the D (6 bases). Trimming took off 4 bases at V and 5 bases at J, with 12 bases between the two ends. From germline, CDR1 is ENHRY and CDR2 SYGVKD. This CDR3 contains 13 residues.